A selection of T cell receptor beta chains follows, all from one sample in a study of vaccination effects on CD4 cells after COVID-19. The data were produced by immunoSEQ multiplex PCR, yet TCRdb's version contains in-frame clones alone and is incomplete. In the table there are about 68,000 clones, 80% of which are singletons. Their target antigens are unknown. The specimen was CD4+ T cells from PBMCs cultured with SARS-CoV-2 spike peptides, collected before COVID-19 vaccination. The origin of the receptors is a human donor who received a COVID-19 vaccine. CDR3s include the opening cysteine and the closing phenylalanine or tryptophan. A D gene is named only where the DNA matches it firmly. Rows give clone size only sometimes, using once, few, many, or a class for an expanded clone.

CASSLAQGGGHEQFF,TGTGCCAGCAGCTTAGCACAGGGGGGCGGGCATGAGCAGTTCTTC,TRBV7-2,TRBD1,-,TRBJ2-1
CASSTQGLAGVEQFF,TGTGCCAGTAGTACCCAAGGACTAGCGGGGGTTGAGCAGTTCTTC,TRBV19,TRBD2,-,TRBJ2-1
CAGHRLPENTGELFF,TGTGCCGGCCATAGACTCCCGGAAAACACCGGGGAGCTGTTTTTT,TRBV7-2,-,-,TRBJ2-2
CASSSRGGRLTYNSPLHF,TGTGCCAGCAGCTCGCGAGGGGGGCGGTTGACCTATAATTCACCCCTCCACTTT,TRBV11-3,-,-,TRBJ1-6
CASSFLTGGGGGYTF,TGTGCCAGCAGTTTTTTGACAGGGGGCGGGGGTGGCTACACCTTC,TRBV6-6,TRBD1,once,TRBJ1-2
CASSQVRGADGYTF,TGCGCCAGCAGCCAAGTCAGAGGGGCGGATGGCTACACCTTC,TRBV4-3,-,-,TRBJ1-2
CASSRSGGPVAKNIQYF,TGTGCCAGCAGTCGTAGCGGGGGGCCTGTAGCCAAAAACATTCAGTACTTC,TRBV6-2/TRBV6-3,TRBD2,-,TRBJ2-4
CASPGGTEAFF,TGTGCCAGCCCGGGGGGCACTGAAGCTTTCTTT,TRBV5-8,-,few,TRBJ1-1
CASRSDRNQPQHF,TGTGCCAGCAGGTCCGACAGGAATCAGCCCCAGCATTTT,TRBV2,-,-,TRBJ1-5
CASSVGGQNTEAFF,TGTGCCAGCAGCGTAGGGGGACAGAACACTGAAGCTTTCTTT,TRBV9,-,-,TRBJ1-1
CASTLLSTDTQYF,TGTGCCAGCACCTTACTTAGCACAGATACGCAGTATTTT,TRBV9,-,-,TRBJ2-3
CASSYGPSGGANTQYF,TGTGCCAGCAGTTACGGCCCTAGCGGGGGGGCAAATACGCAGTATTTT,TRBV6-6,TRBD2,-,TRBJ2-3
CASSPRGTDGELFF,TGTGCCAGCTCACCCCGGGGTACAGACGGGGAGCTGTTTTTT,TRBV18,-,few,TRBJ2-2
CAWSVGGADTQYF,TGTGCCTGGAGTGTAGGAGGGGCAGATACGCAGTATTTT,TRBV30,-,-,TRBJ2-3
CASGHRDTQDTEAFF,TGTGCCAGTGGTCACCGGGACACCCAAGACACTGAAGCTTTCTTT,TRBV19,-,-,TRBJ1-1
CASSLWGRSEDTEAFF,TGCGCCAGCAGCTTGTGGGGGCGTAGCGAGGACACTGAAGCTTTCTTT,TRBV5-1,-,once,TRBJ1-1
CASSPGGTGGGTEAFF,TGTGCCAGCAGTCCCGGCGGCACCGGGGGGGGCACTGAAGCTTTCTTT,TRBV6-6,-,-,TRBJ1-1
CASSLGPGQGFYNEQFF,TGTGCCAGCAGCTTGGGGCCCGGGCAGGGGTTCTACAATGAGCAGTTCTTC,TRBV5-5,-,-,TRBJ2-1
CASSLRTGMSAFF,TGTGCCAGCAGCTTAAGGACAGGGATGTCAGCTTTCTTT,TRBV11-1,TRBD1,-,TRBJ1-1
CASSGWGQGALNTEAFF,TGTGCCAGTAGTGGGTGGGGACAGGGGGCCTTGAACACTGAAGCTTTCTTT,TRBV19,TRBD1,-,TRBJ1-1
CASSFDRINTEAFF,TGTGCCAGCAGTTTTGACAGGATTAACACTGAAGCTTTCTTT,TRBV28,-,-,TRBJ1-1
CASSQRGDYLYGYTF,TGTGCCAGCAGCCAAAGGGGCGACTACCTCTATGGCTACACCTTC,TRBV3-1/TRBV3-2,-,-,TRBJ1-2
CASSLEAIVQETQYF,TGTGCCAGCAGCTTAGAGGCTATAGTCCAAGAGACCCAGTACTTC,TRBV7-9,-,-,TRBJ2-5
CASSIEENGYTF,TGTGCCAGTAGTATAGAGGAGAATGGCTACACCTTC,TRBV19,-,few,TRBJ1-2
CASSKLLGTSHTGELFF,TGTGCCAGCAGCAAATTATTGGGGACAAGCCACACCGGGGAGCTGTTTTTT,TRBV21-1,-,-,TRBJ2-2
CASSLASGENSPLHF,TGCGCCAGCAGCTTGGCGTCAGGGGAAAATTCACCCCTCCACTTT,TRBV5-1,-,-,TRBJ1-6
CASSATYGGAKTDTQYF,TGCGCCAGCAGCGCGACCTATGGCGGGGCTAAAACAGATACGCAGTATTTT,TRBV5-1,-,-,TRBJ2-3
CASSRGQDSGNTIYF,TGTGCCAGCAGCCGGGGACAGGACTCTGGAAACACCATATATTTT,TRBV3-1/TRBV3-2,TRBD1,-,TRBJ1-3
CAIRVEGNTIYF,TGTGCCATCAGGGTAGAAGGAAACACCATATATTTT,TRBV10-3,-,-,TRBJ1-3
CASSEGRTGAGGYTF,TGTGCCAGCAGTGAAGGACGGACAGGGGCTGGTGGCTACACCTTC,TRBV6-1,TRBD1,-,TRBJ1-2
CASSRLAGANTGELFF,TGTGCCAGCAGCCGACTAGCGGGGGCGAACACCGGGGAGCTGTTTTTT,TRBV5-6,TRBD2,-,TRBJ2-2
CASSFRREDTQYF,TGTGCCAGCAGCTTTCGACGGGAGGATACGCAGTATTTT,TRBV7-2,-,-,TRBJ2-3
CASSIVSLSSGGETQYF,TGTGCCAGTAGTATAGTTTCGTTATCGAGCGGGGGCGAGACCCAGTACTTC,TRBV19,TRBD2,-,TRBJ2-5
CASSMEGAINQPQHF,TGTGCCAGTAGTATGGAGGGGGCGATCAATCAGCCCCAGCATTTT,TRBV19,TRBD1,-,TRBJ1-5
CASSLYPTALATGELFF,TGTGCCAGCAGCCTATACCCGACGGCTTTAGCAACCGGGGAGCTGTTTTTT,TRBV14,-,-,TRBJ2-2
CASSRRTDNTEAFF,TGCGCCAGCAGCAGACGTACAGATAACACTGAAGCTTTCTTT,TRBV10-1,-,-,TRBJ1-1
CSVVRVNTEAFF,TGCAGCGTTGTCCGAGTGAACACTGAAGCTTTCTTT,TRBV29-1,-,-,TRBJ1-1
CASSLSRAGETQYF,TGTGCCAGCAGCTTATCTAGGGCCGGAGAGACCCAGTACTTC,TRBV7-7,-,-,TRBJ2-5
CASSSDRGNGELFF,TGTGCCAGCAGTTCGGACAGGGGTAACGGGGAGCTGTTTTTT,TRBV2,TRBD1,-,TRBJ2-2
CSVGGAYLQETQYF,TGCAGCGTTGGTGGGGCCTACCTACAAGAGACCCAGTACTTC,TRBV29-1,-,-,TRBJ2-5
CATSDPGQNYGYTF,TGTGCCACCAGTGATCCAGGACAGAACTATGGCTACACCTTC,TRBV24-1,-,few,TRBJ1-2
CAWRSGAETQYF,TGTGCCTGGAGGTCAGGGGCAGAGACCCAGTACTTC,TRBV30,-,-,TRBJ2-5
CASSQEGRTHTGELFF,TGCGCCAGCAGCCAAGAGGGACGTACCCACACCGGGGAGCTGTTTTTT,TRBV4-1,-,few,TRBJ2-2
CASSYQTGAPNTGELFF,TGCGCCAGCAGCTACCAAACAGGGGCTCCGAACACCGGGGAGCTGTTTTTT,TRBV5-1,TRBD1,-,TRBJ2-2
CASRLFMNTEAFF,TGTGCCAGCCGTTTGTTCATGAACACTGAAGCTTTCTTT,TRBV2,-,once,TRBJ1-1
CASSEHRETEAFF,TGTGCCAGCAGCGAACACAGGGAAACTGAAGCTTTCTTT,TRBV11-1,-,-,TRBJ1-1
CASSLSGIETQYF,TGTGCCAGCTCACTAAGCGGGATCGAGACCCAGTACTTC,TRBV18,TRBD2,-,TRBJ2-5